The 25 T cell receptor beta chains in this list originate from one sample, sequenced in a study of shared clonotypes between healthy human individuals. Only in-frame clones appear in the TCRdb table, and some are missing; sequencing was by immunoSEQ multiplex PCR. The sample shows under 1,900,000 clones, 98% of them seen only once. The source material was naive CD4+ T cells sorted from blood. Documented subset: CD45RA+ positively selected. The receptor set was obtained from a young man in good health.

As regards this clone: This specimen includes other DNA sequences encoding the same CDR3. The chain joins TRBV9 to TRBJ2-2, with a weak D call TRBD1 (5 bases). V shed 2 bases and J shed 1 base, with 9 bases lying between them. CDR1 is SGDLS and CDR2 is YYNGEE in the germline V gene. This CDR3 spans 15 amino acids. CDR3 sequence: CASSVGQVNTGELFF. The CDR3 DNA reads TGTGCCAGCAGCGTGGGGCAGGTGAACACCGGGGAGCTGTTTTTT.

V is TRBV29-1 and J is TRBJ2-2; the D is unclear. Germline CDR1 reads SQVTM; CDR2 reads ANQGSEA. CDR3 length: 13 amino acids. The germline V and J ends were trimmed by 7 bases and 5 bases, with 14 bases remaining between them. Written as DNA, the CDR3 is TGCAGCGCGAGCTGGTCTGGGACCGGGGAGCTGTTTTTT. Its protein product is CSASWSGTGELFF.

On this clone itself: At the DNA level, this CDR3 is encoded by other sequences in the same sample as well. The chain links TRBV2 to TRBJ1-2; D is unclear. Trimming shortened V by 6 bases and J by 4 bases, and 3 bases separated the two germline ends. The CDR3 runs 10 residues. CDR1 SNHLY and CDR2 FYNNEI come from the germline V gene. This chain's CDR3 is CASSVYGYTF. As DNA, the CDR3 is TGTGCCAGCAGCGTCTATGGCTACACCTTC.

This rearrangement joins TRBV30 to TRBJ1-1, with D hard to call. This CDR3 is built from 13 residues. Per the germline V gene, CDR1 is GTSNPN and CDR2 is SVGIG (reference sequence). Trimming shortened V by 4 bases and J by 7 bases, and 16 bases separated the two germline ends. CDR3 in DNA: TGTGCCTGGACTTTATCTGGGTTACTTGAAGCTTTCTTT. This translates into CAWTLSGLLEAFF.

V gene TRBV12-5 combines with J gene TRBJ2-1; tentatively, D is TRBD2 (6 bases). The CDR3 covers 16 residues. Trimming cost V 0 bases and J 3 bases, with 12 bases left between them. Germline CDR1 is LGHNT and CDR2 is FRNRAP. The CDR3: CASGLVQAGYYNEQFF. The CDR3 DNA follows: TGTGCTAGTGGTTTGGTCCAAGCGGGCTACTACAATGAGCAGTTCTTC.

This clone was seen a single time. The chain links TRBV18 to TRBJ1-1; D unclear. The CDR3 is 18 amino acids. Trimming stripped 2 bases from V and 4 bases from J, with 23 bases between. Per germline, CDR1 KGHSH and CDR2 LQKENI. CDR3 amino acids: CASSPVIRVDSLATEAFF. The CDR3 region has the DNA TGTGCCAGCTCACCAGTTATTCGTGTTGATAGTTTGGCCACTGAAGCTTTCTTT. Using reference TRBV18 and TRBJ1-1 for the parts outside the CDR3, the full variable domain is NAGVMQNPRHLVRRRGQEARLRCSPMKGHSHVYWYRQLPEEGLKFMVYLQKENIIDESGMPKERFSAEFPKEGPSILRIQQVVRGDSAAYFCASSPVIRVDSLATEAFFGQGTRLTVV.

Comments on this clone: Other DNA sequences in this sample translate to the same CDR3. The chain is built from TRBV20-1 and TRBJ2-5, with 7 positions matching TRBD2. Germline V CDR1 and CDR2: DFQATT, SNEGSKA (reference sequence). The CDR3 extends over 11 amino acids. V trimming: 6 bases; J trimming: 5 bases; junction bases outside the gene matches: 3. CDR3 coding DNA: TGCAGTGCAGCGGGAATGGAGACCCAGTACTTC. As protein: CSAAGMETQYF.

J is TRBJ2-1 and V is TRBV7-6; 10 bases match TRBD2. Germline values: CDR1 SGHVS, CDR2 FNYEAQ. This CDR3 is built from 18 residues. V gave up 2 bases and J gave up 10 bases; unmatched junction bases: 17. CDR3 region: CASSLRDNGLAALLEQFF. CDR3 nucleotide sequence: TGTGCCAGCAGCTTAAGGGACAACGGACTAGCGGCACTCCTAGAGCAGTTCTTC.

The CDR3 region has the DNA TGTGCCAGCAGTCTACCTACCCACTGGGAGCAGTTCTTC. Encoded protein: CASSLPTHWEQFF. The V gene is TRBV25-1, the J gene TRBJ2-1, with D uncertain. Germline lookup yields CDR1 MGHDK and CDR2 SYGVNS. Trimming removed 5 bases from V and 10 bases from J, with 15 bases in between. The CDR3 runs 13 residues.

The rearrangement links TRBV7-8 to TRBJ2-5; D possibly corresponds to TRBD1 (6 bases). This CDR3 has 13 residues. The germline V gene has CDR1 SGHVS and CDR2 FQNEAQ. V lost 0 bases to trimming and J lost 5 bases, with 7 bases between them. The CDR3 loop is CASSLAQGETQYF. Here the CDR3 DNA reads TGTGCCAGCAGCTTAGCCCAGGGGGAGACCCAGTACTTC.

About this clone: Other DNA sequences in the same sample also yield this CDR3. This sequence joins TRBV20-1 and TRBJ2-7; D perhaps matches TRBD2 (5 bases). This CDR3 is 11 amino acids long. Germline-derived CDR1 and CDR2 are DFQATT and SNEGSKA (reference sequence). The V and J ends lost 2 bases and 6 bases respectively, with 8 bases between them. CDR3 sequence reads: CSARSRGEQYF. For the CDR3, the DNA is TGCAGTGCTAGAAGCCGGGGCGAGCAGTACTTC.

This chain's CDR3 is CASRRPRKTSDEQFF. The CDR3 region has the DNA TGTGCCAGCAGGCGTCCCCGGAAGACTTCTGATGAGCAGTTCTTC. The chain recombines TRBV5-8 with TRBJ2-1; no firm D call. With 5 bases removed from V and 8 bases from J, the gap between germline ends came to 20 bases. This CDR3 region has 15 residues. The germline V gene has CDR1 SGHTS and CDR2 YDEGEE. Combining the CDR3 with reference TRBV5-8 and TRBJ2-1 gives the whole variable domain EAGVTQSPTHLIKTRGQQATLRCSPISGHTSVYWYQQALGLGLQFLLWYDEGEERNRGNFPPRFSGRQFPNYSSELNVNALELEDSALYLCASRRPRKTSDEQFFGPGTRLTVL.

J is TRBJ1-3 and V is TRBV4-3; D is unresolved. This CDR3 is 18 amino acids long. V was clipped by 0 bases and J by 0 bases, with 15 bases between them. Germline V gene lookup returns CDR1 LGHNA and CDR2 YSLEER. The CDR3 sequence is CASSQDSWTSSSGNTIYF. The DNA of the CDR3 is TGCGCCAGCAGCCAAGATTCCTGGACGTCCTCCTCTGGAAACACCATATATTTT.

The V gene is TRBV19, the J gene TRBJ2-2; 11 bases align to TRBD2. The CDR3 covers 15 residues. Germline V CDR1 and CDR2: LNHDA, SQIVND (reference sequence). J lost 1 base, V lost 11 bases, and 6 bases had no gene match. The CDR3: CAARGLAVNTGELFF. CDR3 coding DNA: TGTGCCGCCAGGGGACTAGCGGTGAACACCGGGGAGCTGTTTTTT.

Written as DNA, the CDR3 is TGCGCCAGCAGCCGGGCAGGAGCGAACCAAGAGACCCAGTACTTC. Protein: CASSRAGANQETQYF. The chain is built from TRBV5-1 and TRBJ2-5; D gene ambiguous. Trimming removed 4 bases at V and 0 bases at J, with 13 bases between. The germline V gene encodes CDR1 SGHRS and CDR2 YFSETQ. The CDR3 loop spans 15 amino acids.

The genes are TRBV6-4 and TRBJ2-2; TRBD1 aligns across 8 bases. Per the germline V gene, CDR1 is MRHNA and CDR2 is SNTAGT. Trimming cost V 6 bases and J 6 bases; bases outside gene matches: 3. This CDR3 has 13 amino acids. The CDR3, as DNA: TGTGCCAGCAGGGGACAGGTTGCCGGGGAGCTGTTTTTT. Translating it yields CASRGQVAGELFF.

The V gene is TRBV4-2, the J gene TRBJ2-1; D may be TRBD2 (6 bases). This CDR3 comprises 22 residues. The V end lost 2 bases, the J end lost 0 bases, and 29 bases lay between the germline ends. Germline assignment: CDR1 LGHNA and CDR2 YNFKEQ. CDR3 coding DNA: TGTGCCAGCAGCCAACGCTCAACCCCGGGCTTAGCGGCGCCAAGCTCCTACAATGAGCAGTTCTTC. Amino acid sequence: CASSQRSTPGLAAPSSYNEQFF.

This clone was picked up one time. The chain joins TRBV5-4 to TRBJ1-1; D gene uncertain. This CDR3 has 15 amino acids. Per germline, CDR1 SGHNT and CDR2 YYREEE (reference sequence). Deletions cut 2 bases from V and 3 bases from J, with 14 bases between. CDR3 DNA: TGTGCCAGCAGCTTTCCAAGGACCGGGGACACTGAAGCTTTCTTT. Amino acid sequence: CASSFPRTGDTEAFF.

The chain has TRBV5-6 and TRBJ2-1, with 7 positions matching TRBD1. This CDR3 has 12 amino acids. Germline V CDR1 and CDR2: SGHDT, YYEEEE. V gave up 0 bases and J gave up 10 bases; unmatched junction bases: 1. The CDR3 loop is CASSLADREQFF. In DNA form, the CDR3 reads TGTGCCAGCAGCTTGGCGGACAGGGAGCAGTTCTTC.

The V and J genes are TRBV4-1 and TRBJ1-2, with D possibly matching TRBD1 (5 bases). Per the germline V gene, CDR1 is MGHRA and CDR2 is YSYEKL. The CDR3 length is 15 residues. V was trimmed by 0 bases and J by 6 bases, leaving 14 bases between them. Here the CDR3 DNA reads TGCGCCAGCAGCCAAGATCTGGCAGGGAGAAATGGCTACACCTTC. Its translation: CASSQDLAGRNGYTF.

The chain employs TRBV5-1 and TRBJ2-6, with D possibly matching TRBD1 (5 bases). V dropped 4 bases and J dropped 0 bases, with 11 bases sitting between them. CDR1 and CDR2 from the germline V gene are SGHRS and YFSETQ. This CDR3 is built from 16 residues. The CDR3 reads CASSAKTDSGANVLTF. The DNA of the CDR3 is TGCGCCAGCAGCGCGAAGACAGACTCTGGGGCCAACGTCCTGACTTTC.

This chain connects TRBV2 to TRBJ2-7; D not certain. V shed 6 bases and J shed 7 bases, with 10 bases lying between them. The CDR3 is made up of 11 amino acids. From germline, CDR1 is SNHLY and CDR2 FYNNEI. CDR3 residues: CASRNYEEQYF. The CDR3 nucleotides are TGTGCCAGCAGAAACTACGAAGAGCAGTACTTC.

J is TRBJ1-4 and V is TRBV2; 8 nucleotides align to TRBD1. V was pared by 4 bases and J by 7 bases, with 2 bases of the junction left unmatched. The germline gives CDR1 SNHLY, CDR2 FYNNEI. The CDR3 contains 13 residues. This CDR3 reads CASSGQGFEKLFF. The CDR3 DNA follows: TGTGCCAGCAGTGGACAGGGGTTTGAAAAACTGTTTTTT.

The CDR3 DNA sequence: TGTGCCAGTAGTATAGATTCCGCGGACCTGCGGTACTTC. Its translation is CASSIDSADLRYF. This chain uses TRBV19 with TRBJ2-7; D is undetermined. The CDR3 is 13 residues long. Between the trimmed V and J ends, which lost 0 bases and 12 bases, there was a span of 15 bases. The germline gives CDR1 LNHDA, CDR2 SQIVND (reference sequence). The full variable domain, with the rest looked up from reference TRBV19 and TRBJ2-7, is DGGITQSPKYLFRKEGQNVTLSCEQNLNHDAMYWYRQDPGQGLRLIYYSQIVNDFQKGDIAEGYSVSREKKESFPLTVTSAQKNPTAFYLCASSIDSADLRYFGPGTRLTVT.

This chain uses TRBV6-5 with TRBJ2-7; D perhaps matches TRBD2 (7 bases). This CDR3 is 14 amino acids long. Looked up from germline, CDR1 is MNHEY and CDR2 is SVGAGI. V was shortened by 5 bases and J by 6 bases, with 17 bases between the two germline ends. The CDR3 protein is CASSRGSGEGEQYF. The CDR3 bases are TGTGCCAGCAGTCGGGGATCAGGGGAGGGCGAGCAGTACTTC.